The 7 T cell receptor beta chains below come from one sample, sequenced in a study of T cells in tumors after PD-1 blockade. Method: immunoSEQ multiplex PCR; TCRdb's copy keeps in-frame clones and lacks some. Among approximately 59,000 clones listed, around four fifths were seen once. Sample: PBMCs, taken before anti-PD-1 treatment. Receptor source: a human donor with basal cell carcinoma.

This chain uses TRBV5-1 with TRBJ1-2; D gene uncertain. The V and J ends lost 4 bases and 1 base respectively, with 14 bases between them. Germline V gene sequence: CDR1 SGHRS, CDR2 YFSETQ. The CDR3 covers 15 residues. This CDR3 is CASSPSLGINYGYTF. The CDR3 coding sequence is TGCGCCAGCAGCCCGAGCCTTGGGATTAACTATGGCTACACCTTC. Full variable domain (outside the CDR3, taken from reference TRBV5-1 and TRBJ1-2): KAGVTQTPRYLIKTRGQQVTLSCSPISGHRSVSWYQQTPGQGLQFLFEYFSETQRNKGNFPGRFSGRQFSNSRSEMNVSTLELGDSALYLCASSPSLGINYGYTFGSGTRLTVV.

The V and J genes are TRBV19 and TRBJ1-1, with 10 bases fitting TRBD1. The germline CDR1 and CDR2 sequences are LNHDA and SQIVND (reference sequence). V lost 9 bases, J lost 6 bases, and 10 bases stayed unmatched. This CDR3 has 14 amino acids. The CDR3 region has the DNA TGTGCCAGCACTTCGGACAGGGGGTACGCTGAAGCTTTCTTT. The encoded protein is CASTSDRGYAEAFF.

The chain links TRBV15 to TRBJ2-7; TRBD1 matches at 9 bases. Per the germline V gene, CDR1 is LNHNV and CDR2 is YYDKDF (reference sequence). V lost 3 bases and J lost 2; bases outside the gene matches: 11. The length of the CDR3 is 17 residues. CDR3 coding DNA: TGTGCCACCAGCAGGACCCACCGGGACAGGGAACCCTACGAGCAGTACTTC. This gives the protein CATSRTHRDREPYEQYF.

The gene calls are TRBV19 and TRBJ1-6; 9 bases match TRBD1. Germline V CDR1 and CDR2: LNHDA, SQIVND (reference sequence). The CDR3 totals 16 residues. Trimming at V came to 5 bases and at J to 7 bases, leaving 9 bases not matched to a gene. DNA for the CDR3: TGTGCCAGTAGTCTCGGACAGGGGAGGGACAATTCACCCCTCCACTTT. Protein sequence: CASSLGQGRDNSPLHF.

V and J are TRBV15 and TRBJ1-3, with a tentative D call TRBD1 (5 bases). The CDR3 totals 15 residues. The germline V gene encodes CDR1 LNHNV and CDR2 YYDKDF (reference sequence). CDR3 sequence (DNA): TGTGCAACTTCCCCGGGGGGATCTCTTGGAAACACCATATATTTT. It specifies CATSPGGSLGNTIYF.

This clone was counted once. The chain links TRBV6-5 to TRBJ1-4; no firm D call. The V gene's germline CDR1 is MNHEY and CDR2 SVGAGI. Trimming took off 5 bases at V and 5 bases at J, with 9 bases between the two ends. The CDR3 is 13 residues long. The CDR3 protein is CASSRTQNEKLFF. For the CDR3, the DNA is TGTGCCAGCAGTAGGACCCAAAATGAAAAACTGTTTTTT.

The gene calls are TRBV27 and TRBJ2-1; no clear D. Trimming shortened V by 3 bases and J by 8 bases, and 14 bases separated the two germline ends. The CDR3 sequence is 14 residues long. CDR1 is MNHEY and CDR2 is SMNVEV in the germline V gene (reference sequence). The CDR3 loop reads CASSFRRWLDEQFF. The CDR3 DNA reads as TGTGCCAGCAGTTTTAGGCGTTGGTTGGATGAGCAGTTCTTC.